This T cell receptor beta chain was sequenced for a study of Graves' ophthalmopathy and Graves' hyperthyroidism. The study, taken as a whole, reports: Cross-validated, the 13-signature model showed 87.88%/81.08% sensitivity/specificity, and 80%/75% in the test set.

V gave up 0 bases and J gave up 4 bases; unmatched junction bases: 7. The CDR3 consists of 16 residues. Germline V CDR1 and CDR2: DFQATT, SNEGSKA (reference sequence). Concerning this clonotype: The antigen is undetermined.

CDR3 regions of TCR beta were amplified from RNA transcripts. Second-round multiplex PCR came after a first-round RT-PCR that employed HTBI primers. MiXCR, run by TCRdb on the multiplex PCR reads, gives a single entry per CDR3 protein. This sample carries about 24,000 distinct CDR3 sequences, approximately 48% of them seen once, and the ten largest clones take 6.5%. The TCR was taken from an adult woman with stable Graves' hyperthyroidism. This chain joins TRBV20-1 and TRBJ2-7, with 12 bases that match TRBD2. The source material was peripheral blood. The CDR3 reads CSARDASGRAAYEQYF. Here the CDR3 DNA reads TGCAGTGCTAGAGATGCTAGCGGGAGGGCCGCTTACGAGCAGTACTTC.